The source of this T cell receptor beta chain is a study of blood T cell repertoires in COVID-19. The wider study: COVID-19 samples, acute and convalescent, were from the United States, Italy and Spain. T cells, B-cell-depleted T cells, or PBMCs supplied cDNA or gDNA.

The assay was immunoSEQ multiplex PCR, and TCRdb's table has in-frame clones only and misses some. The sample carries under 300,000 clones, roughly 90% recorded once. Germline V gene data show CDR1 as LNHNV and CDR2 as YYDKDF (reference sequence). V shed 1 base, J shed 3 bases, and the junction held 9 bases outside the gene matches. This CDR3 is 18 amino acids long. The sequencing input was PBMCs or T cells enriched from blood (not recorded which). The chain employs TRBV15 and TRBJ2-2; 9 bases match TRBD1. The clonotype originates from a woman between 50 and 59 years old who had recovered from COVID-19. As DNA, the CDR3 is TGTGCCACCAGCAGAGGACAGGGGGTGTTACTGGACACCGGGGAGCTGTTTTTT. This translates into CATSRGQGVLLDTGELFF. Looking up the rest from reference TRBV15 and TRBJ2-2 gives the full variable domain: DAMVIQNPRYQVTQFGKPVTLSCSQTLNHNVMYWYQQKSSQAPKLLFHYYDKDFNNEADTPDNFQSRRPNTSFCFLDIRSPGLGDTAMYLCATSRGQGVLLDTGELFFGEGSRLTVL.